The 3 T cell receptor beta chains reported below all come from one sample, sequenced in a study of spatial heterogeneity in lung cancer. TCRdb used MiXCR to reprocess the 5' RACE reads, holding one entry per CDR3 protein. The sample has nearly 1,500 distinct CDR3 sequences; roughly 8.2% are singletons. Time point given: sample taken at primary tumor resection. Extraction of whole RNA from tumor, nontumor lung or frozen PBMC preceded unsorted sequencing. Source: normal lung tissue next to the tumor, taken at surgery. Receptors were obtained from a female donor with early-stage non-small cell lung cancer.

This clonotype has a handful of counts. The size of this beta chain means little, since it is a stray read in a library made for alpha chains. J is TRBJ2-7 and V is TRBV20-1, with 12 bases aligning to TRBD2. Germline V gene data show CDR1 as DFQATT and CDR2 as SNEGSKA (reference sequence). Trimming took 6 bases from V and 2 from J; bases not matched to a gene: 2. CDR3 length: 13 residues. CDR3 residues: CSALAGGTYEQYF. CDR3 DNA: TGCAGTGCCCTAGCGGGAGGGACCTACGAGCAGTACTTC.

This clonotype was seen a few times. This beta chain is an unintended read in a library built for alpha chains; its size means little. This chain joins TRBV20-1 and TRBJ2-5; D remains unclear. The CDR3 has 13 residues. Trimming cost V 3 bases and J 5 bases, with 13 bases left between them. Germline values: CDR1 DFQATT, CDR2 SNEGSKA (reference sequence). The CDR3 here is CSASFAVGETQYF. CDR3 DNA: TGCAGTGCTAGCTTTGCGGTTGGGGAGACCCAGTACTTC.

By share, this clonotype ranks as large. This beta chain turned up in a library designed for alpha chains; as an off-target read, its abundance says little. The V and J genes are TRBV20-1 and TRBJ2-5; D might be TRBD1 (6 bases). The ends were cut back, 1 base at V and 2 bases at J, with 20 bases in the middle. Germline CDR1 DFQATT, CDR2 SNEGSKA (reference sequence). CDR3 length equals 17 residues. The CDR3 DNA is TGCAGTGCTAGAGGGGCCGGACAGACAGTAATTCAAGAGACCCAGTACTTC. Translated, it gives CSARGAGQTVIQETQYF.